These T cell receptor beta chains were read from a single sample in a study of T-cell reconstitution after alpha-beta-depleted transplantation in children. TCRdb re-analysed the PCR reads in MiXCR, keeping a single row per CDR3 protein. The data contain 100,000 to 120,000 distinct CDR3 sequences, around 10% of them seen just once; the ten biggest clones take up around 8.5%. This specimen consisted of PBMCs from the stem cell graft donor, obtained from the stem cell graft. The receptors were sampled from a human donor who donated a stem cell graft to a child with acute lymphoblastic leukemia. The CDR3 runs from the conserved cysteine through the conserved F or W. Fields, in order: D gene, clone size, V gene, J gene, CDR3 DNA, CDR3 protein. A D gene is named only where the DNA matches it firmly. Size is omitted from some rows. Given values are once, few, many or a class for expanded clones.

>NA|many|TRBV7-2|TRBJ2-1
TGTGCCAGCAGCCCCCCGGTCCTCTACAATGAGCAGTTCTTC
CASSPPVLYNEQFF
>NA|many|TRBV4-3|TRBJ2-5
TGCGCCAGCAGCCAAGATCGGGGGCCCCGAGAGACCCAGTACTTC
CASSQDRGPRETQYF
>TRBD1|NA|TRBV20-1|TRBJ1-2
TGCAGTGCTAGAGTGGAGGGGGCGCAGGTAGTCTATGGCTACACCTTC
CSARVEGAQVVYGYTF
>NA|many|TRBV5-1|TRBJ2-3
TGCGCCAGTTGGGGCGGGAACACAGATACGCAGTATTTT
CASWGGNTDTQYF
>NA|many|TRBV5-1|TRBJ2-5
TGCGCCAGCAGCACGGACCGGGAGACCCAGTACTTC
CASSTDRETQYF
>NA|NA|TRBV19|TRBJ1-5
TGTGCCAGTAAGCGGCGTAATCAGCCCCAGCATTTT
CASKRRNQPQHF
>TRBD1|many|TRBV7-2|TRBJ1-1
TGTGCCAGCAGCTTAGCCAGGGGGTTGATTAACACTGAAGCTTTCTTT
CASSLARGLINTEAFF
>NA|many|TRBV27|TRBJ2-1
TGTGCCAGCAGCAGCTTACTGAGCGCGGAAAGAAATGAGCAGTTCTTC
CASSSLLSAERNEQFF
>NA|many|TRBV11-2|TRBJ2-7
TGTGCCAGCAGCTTAGAGGTTGCTGGATACCGGGAGCAGTACTTC
CASSLEVAGYREQYF
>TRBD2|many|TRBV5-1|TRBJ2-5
TGCGCCAGCAGGTCGGCTAGCGGGAGTATCCAAGAGACCCAGTACTTC
CASRSASGSIQETQYF
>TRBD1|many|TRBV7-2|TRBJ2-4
TGTGCCAGCAGCCGTGTGGGGGACAGCCCCAACATTCAGTACTTC
CASSRVGDSPNIQYF
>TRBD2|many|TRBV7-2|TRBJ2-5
TGTGCCAGCAGCCCAAACGGACTAGCGGGGACTCAAGAGACCCAGTACTTC
CASSPNGLAGTQETQYF
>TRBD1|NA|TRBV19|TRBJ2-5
TGTGCCAGTAGCGAACGGGACAGGGGACAGGGAGAGACCCAGTACTTC
CASSERDRGQGETQYF
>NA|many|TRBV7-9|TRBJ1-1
TGTGCCAGCAGCTTTCAGGGCGGCACTGAAGCTTTCTTT
CASSFQGGTEAFF
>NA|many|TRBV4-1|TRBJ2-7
TGCGCCAGCAGCCAGGTCGGGAGAGCCTACGAGCAGTACTTC
CASSQVGRAYEQYF
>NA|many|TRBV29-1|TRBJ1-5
TGCAGCGCGATGGGCTTGGAGGGGAATCAGCCCCAGCATTTT
CSAMGLEGNQPQHF
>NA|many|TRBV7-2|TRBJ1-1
TGTGCCAGCAGCTTACAGAGACTGAACACTGAAGCTTTCTTT
CASSLQRLNTEAFF
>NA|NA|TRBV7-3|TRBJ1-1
TGTGCCAGCAGCTTAAGGGTGGCTTCAGGCACTGAAGCTTTCTTT
CASSLRVASGTEAFF
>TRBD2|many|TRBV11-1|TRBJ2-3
TGTGCCAGCAGCTCCATACTAGCGGGAGCGGGCGATACGCAGTATTTT
CASSSILAGAGDTQYF
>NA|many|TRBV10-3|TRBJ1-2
TGTGCCATCAGTGACGATAAAGGTCCTGTCCGCTATGGCTACACCTTC
CAISDDKGPVRYGYTF
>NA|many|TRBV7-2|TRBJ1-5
TGTGCCAGCAGCTTAGTACAGGGCTGGGGGAATCAGCCCCAGCATTTT
CASSLVQGWGNQPQHF
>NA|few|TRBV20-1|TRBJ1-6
TGCTGTGCTAGAGATCGGGCACTCGGTCTAAATTCACCCCTCCACTTT
CCARDRALGLNSPLHF
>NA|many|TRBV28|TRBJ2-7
TGTGCCAGCAGTTTAACAACCTACGAGCAGTACTTC
CASSLTTYEQYF
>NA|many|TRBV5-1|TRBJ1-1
TGCGCCAGCTCTCAGCAGCCGCAGGGGAACACTGAAGCTTTCTTT
CASSQQPQGNTEAFF
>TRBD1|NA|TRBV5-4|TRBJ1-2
TGTGCCAGCAGTTATCAGGGGGGAGGCTATGGCTACACCTTC
CASSYQGGGYGYTF
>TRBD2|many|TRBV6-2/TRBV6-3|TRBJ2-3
TGTGCCAGCCGCGGACTAGCGGATACCACAGATACGCAGTATTTT
CASRGLADTTDTQYF
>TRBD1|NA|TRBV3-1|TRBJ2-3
TGTGCCACCAGCCAGGACAGGGGGATTGTTCACACAGATACGCAGTATTTT
CATSQDRGIVHTDTQYF
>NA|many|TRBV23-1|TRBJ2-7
TGCGCCAGCAGTCAAACCCGGTGGGGGAGCCCCTACGAGCAGTACTTC
CASSQTRWGSPYEQYF
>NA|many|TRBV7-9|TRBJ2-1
TGTGCCAGCAGCTTAGCACAGGGCTCCTACAATGAGCAGTTCTTC
CASSLAQGSYNEQFF
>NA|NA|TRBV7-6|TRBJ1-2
TGTGCCAGCAGCTCAGTTATGGGGGGCTATGGCTACACCTTC
CASSSVMGGYGYTF
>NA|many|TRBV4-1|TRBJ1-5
TGCGCCAGCAGCCAAGATAGGTTGGAGAGCAATCAGCCCCAGCATTTT
CASSQDRLESNQPQHF